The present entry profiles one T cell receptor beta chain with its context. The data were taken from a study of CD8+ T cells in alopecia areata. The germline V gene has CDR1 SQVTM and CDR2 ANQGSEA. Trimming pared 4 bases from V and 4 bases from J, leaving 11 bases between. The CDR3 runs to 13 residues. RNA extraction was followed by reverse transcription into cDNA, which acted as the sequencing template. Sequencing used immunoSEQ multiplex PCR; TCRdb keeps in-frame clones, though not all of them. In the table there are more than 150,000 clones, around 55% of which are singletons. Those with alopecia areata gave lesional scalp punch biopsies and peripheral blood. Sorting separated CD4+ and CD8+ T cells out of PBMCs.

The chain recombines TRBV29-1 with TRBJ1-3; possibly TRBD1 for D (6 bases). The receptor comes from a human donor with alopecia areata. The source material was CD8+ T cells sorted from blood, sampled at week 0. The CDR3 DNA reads TGCAGCGTTGCAACAGGGAGCGGAAACACCATATATTTT. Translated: CSVATGSGNTIYF.